Following are 18 T cell receptor beta chains from one sample sequenced in a study of post-analysis software for immune sequencing data. Each TCR beta cDNA library carried unique molecular identifiers. TCRdb redid the calling of the PCR reads with MiXCR, one entry per CDR3 protein. Among some 500,000 distinct CDR3 sequences listed, under 55% were seen once. These TCRs' antigens remain unknown. General observations from the study: Five TRBV segments, TRBV5-6, TRBV5-1 and TRBV20-1 among them, were found more frequent in patients than controls.

Sequencing was done on a sample of blood. The receptors derive from a girl between 5 and 17 years old with multiple sclerosis.

This clonotype was found a few times. V is TRBV20-1 and J is TRBJ1-2, with TRBD1 matching 7 bases. The germline gives CDR1 DFQATT, CDR2 SNEGSKA (reference sequence). The CDR3 sequence is 12 residues long. J was trimmed by 4 bases and V by 6 bases; bases with no gene match: 5. CDR3 in DNA: TGCAGTGCCCCGGACAGGTTCTATGGCTACACCTTC. Amino acids: CSAPDRFYGYTF.

The V and J genes are TRBV19 and TRBJ2-5; D remains ambiguous. CDR3 length: 12 residues. Per the germline V gene, CDR1 is LNHDA and CDR2 is SQIVND (reference sequence). Trimming took off 4 bases at V and 2 bases at J, with 5 bases between the two ends. CDR3 sequence: CASSNHQETQYF. In nucleotides, the CDR3 is TGTGCCAGTAGTAACCATCAAGAGACCCAGTACTTC. The whole variable domain, remainder taken from reference TRBV19 and TRBJ2-5, is DGGITQSPKYLFRKEGQNVTLSCEQNLNHDAMYWYRQDPGQGLRLIYYSQIVNDFQKGDIAEGYSVSREKKESFPLTVTSAQKNPTAFYLCASSNHQETQYFGPGTRLLVL.

The chain joins TRBV28 to TRBJ2-7; a possible D gene is TRBD1 (6 bases). From germline, CDR1 is MDHEN and CDR2 SYDVKM. V was trimmed by 5 bases and J by 5 bases, leaving 16 bases between them. The CDR3 has 14 amino acids. The CDR3 region has the DNA TGTGCCAGCAGTCCGTCCCCTGGACAGAACGAGCAGTACTTC. Amino acid sequence: CASSPSPGQNEQYF.

This rearrangement joins TRBV7-3 to TRBJ2-7, with 10 bases aligning to TRBD2. Germline V gives CDR1 SGHTA, CDR2 FQGTGA. J gave up 2 bases and V 2 bases, and 3 bases lay outside the gene matches. This CDR3 comprises 15 residues. The CDR3 DNA follows: TGTGCCAGCAGCTTAGACGGGACTAGCGCCTACGAGCAGTACTTC. It is translated as CASSLDGTSAYEQYF. The variable domain in full, with the rest retrieved from reference TRBV7-3 and TRBJ2-7, is GAGVSQTPSNKVTEKGKYVELRCDPISGHTALYWYRQSLGQGPEFLIYFQGTGAADDSGLPNDRFFAVRPEGSVSTLKIQRTERGDSAVYLCASSLDGTSAYEQYFGPGTRLTVT.

This clonotype was recorded a few times. This chain links TRBV20-1 with TRBJ2-7; 12 nucleotides line up with TRBD2. This CDR3 spans 15 amino acids. V shed 5 bases and J 2 bases; nucleotides not matched to a gene: 7. Germline assignment: CDR1 DFQATT and CDR2 SNEGSKA (reference sequence). The CDR3 bases are TGCAGTGCTCCACCCCTAGCGGGAGGGCCCTACGAGCAGTACTTC. This sequence encodes CSAPPLAGGPYEQYF.

This clonotype was seen a handful of times. V and J are TRBV28 and TRBJ2-7; TRBD1 aligns across 8 bases. Trimming took 11 bases from V and 1 from J; bases not matched to a gene: 10. This CDR3 is 14 amino acids long. The germline gives CDR1 MDHEN, CDR2 SYDVKM. CDR3 nucleotide sequence: TGTGCCGGGACCTCACGGACAGGGTCCTACGAGCAGTACTTC. Its protein is CAGTSRTGSYEQYF.

The chain carries TRBV11-2 and TRBJ2-1, with unresolved D. Germline V gene sequence: CDR1 SGHAT, CDR2 FQNNGV. CDR3 length: 12 residues. The ends were cut back, 6 bases at V and 7 bases at J, with 10 bases in the middle. CDR3 nucleotides: TGTGCCAGCAGTTATCAGGAGAATGAGCAGTTCTTC. Translated: CASSYQENEQFF.

The sample holds a few counts of this clonotype. A read error is possible here, since a much larger clone lies one base away. CDR3 in amino acids: CASSPGGIAYNEQFF. The CDR3 bases are TGCGCCAGCAGCCCAGGTGGTATCGCCTACAATGAGCAGTTCTTC. The chain recombines TRBV4-1 with TRBJ2-1; the D is unclear. Germline CDR1 reads MGHRA; CDR2 reads YSYEKL. With 4 bases removed from V and 2 bases from J, the gap between germline ends came to 12 bases. The CDR3 has 15 amino acids.

This clonotype has only one observation. The J gene is TRBJ1-1, the V gene TRBV27, with a weak D call TRBD1 (6 bases). CDR3 size: 13 residues. Trimming shortened V by 8 bases and J by 1 base, and 11 bases separated the two germline ends. Germline CDR1 reads MNHEY; CDR2 reads SMNVEV (reference sequence). In nucleotides, the CDR3 is TGTGCCAGCCAAATAGGGGGGAACACTGAAGCTTTCTTT. This translates into CASQIGGNTEAFF.

The chain recombines TRBV5-1 with TRBJ2-1, with 7 bases that match TRBD2. The V gene's germline CDR1 is SGHRS and CDR2 YFSETQ. The length of the CDR3 is 12 residues. V dropped 7 bases and J dropped 13; count of bases not matched to a gene: 11. The CDR3 sequence: CASGREQETQFF. In DNA form, the CDR3 reads TGCGCCAGCGGGAGGGAGCAAGAGACCCAGTTCTTC.

This chain joins TRBV20-1 and TRBJ2-1, with a weak D call TRBD1 (5 bases). With 0 bases removed from V and 7 bases from J, the gap between germline ends came to 16 bases. CDR3 length: 15 amino acids. Germline values: CDR1 DFQATT, CDR2 SNEGSKA (reference sequence). In DNA form, the CDR3 reads TGCAGTGCTAGAGATCCCCTAGGGGCCCGAAATGAGCAGTTCTTC. It encodes CSARDPLGARNEQFF.

This rearrangement joins TRBV20-1 to TRBJ2-5; no definite D call. The germline V and J ends were trimmed by 4 bases and 5 bases, with 8 bases remaining between them. CDR3 length: 11 residues. Germline lookup yields CDR1 DFQATT and CDR2 SNEGSKA (reference sequence). The CDR3 protein is CSATVGETQYF. In DNA form, the CDR3 reads TGCAGTGCTACTGTAGGGGAGACCCAGTACTTC.

The table lists this clonotype with a few counts. The rearrangement uses TRBV7-9 and TRBJ2-5, with TRBD1 as a possible D gene (5 bases). The closer fit of TRBJ2-7 to the DNA end suggests the J call may be wrong. Germline V gene sequence: CDR1 SEHNR, CDR2 FQNEAQ (reference sequence). The CDR3 is 13 residues long. The CDR3: CASSPQGFNEQYF. Here the CDR3 DNA reads TGTGCCAGCAGCCCGCAGGGTTTCAACGAGCAGTACTTC.

This clonotype was counted between two and nine times. This chain links TRBV10-3 with TRBJ2-5; 8 bases are a match to TRBD2. Germline CDR1 reads ENHRY; CDR2 reads SYGVKD. The CDR3 contains 16 residues. J lost 7 bases, V lost 0 bases, and 10 bases had no gene match. The CDR3 is CAISESTSTSGGTQYF. DNA of the CDR3: TGTGCCATCAGTGAGTCGACATCAACTAGCGGAGGGACCCAGTACTTC.

The chain uses TRBV10-3 and TRBJ2-3; unclear D gene. The CDR3 sequence is 13 residues long. The V gene lost 6 bases and the J gene lost 5 bases, with 12 bases spanning the gap. Germline V gene lookup returns CDR1 ENHRY and CDR2 SYGVKD. CDR3 protein: CAIRSPAGDTQYF. For the CDR3, the DNA is TGTGCCATCAGGTCCCCAGCCGGAGATACGCAGTATTTT.

This clonotype has only a few counts. This sequence joins TRBV29-1 and TRBJ2-1; 7 nucleotides line up with TRBD2. CDR1 SQVTM and CDR2 ANQGSEA come from the germline V gene. The CDR3 is made up of 14 amino acids. V lost 3 bases and J lost 9; bases outside the gene matches: 11. DNA of the CDR3: TGCAGCGTTGATAGGACTAGTTGTTGTGGTGAGCAGTTCTTC. Its protein is CSVDRTSCCGEQFF.

This clonotype was counted only a few times. The J gene is TRBJ1-2, the V gene TRBV7-2; the match to TRBD1 covers 8 bases. The trim removed 5 bases at V and 8 bases at J, leaving 4 bases unmatched. The germline gives CDR1 SGHTA, CDR2 FQGNSA. This CDR3 has 12 residues. The CDR3 sequence is CASSRTGFGYTF. The CDR3 nucleotides are TGTGCCAGCAGCCGGACAGGGTTCGGCTACACCTTC.

This chain connects TRBV7-3 to TRBJ2-1, with 10 bases that match TRBD1. The CDR3 covers 15 residues. CDR1 is SGHTA and CDR2 is FQGTGA in the germline V gene. J was trimmed by 9 bases and V by 4 bases; bases with no gene match: 9. CDR3 sequence: CASSSDRGPLGEQFF. CDR3 bases: TGTGCCAGCAGCTCAGACAGGGGGCCACTTGGTGAGCAGTTCTTC.